The 23 T cell receptor beta chains below were found in one sample sequenced in a study of T-cell memory formation after mild COVID-19. TCRdb re-derived calls from the 5' RACE reads in MiXCR, one entry per CDR3 protein. The sample yields about 170,000 distinct CDR3 sequences, roughly 13% seen once. The sample was PBMCs or a T cell subset sorted from them (not recorded which). The receptors shown here come from a young man who had mild COVID-19 (a few samples of this study predate the infection). Cell type and time point are not known.

The genes are TRBV7-2 and TRBJ1-4; D call uncertain. The V end was cut by 4 bases, the J end by 7 bases, with 10 bases between. This CDR3 region has 13 residues. Germline-derived CDR1 and CDR2 are SGHTA and FQGNSA. The CDR3 nucleotides read TGTGCCAGCAGCTCCTCGTTGTCTGAAAAACTGTTTTTT. Its protein is CASSSSLSEKLFF.

The rearrangement joins TRBV4-2 to TRBJ2-1; 9 nucleotides match TRBD2. Per the germline V gene, CDR1 is LGHNA and CDR2 is YNFKEQ. This CDR3 comprises 16 residues. Trimming took 1 base from V and 5 from J; bases not matched to a gene: 6. The CDR3 reads CASSQAAGGRNNEQFF. The CDR3 coding sequence is TGTGCCAGCAGCCAAGCGGCGGGGGGGCGTAACAATGAGCAGTTCTTC.

This clonotype was observed a few times. The rearrangement uses TRBV10-3 and TRBJ1-2; the match to TRBD1 covers 8 bases. V lost 10 bases and J lost 0; bases outside the gene matches: 4. CDR1 is ENHRY and CDR2 is SYGVKD in the germline V gene. The CDR3 loop spans 13 amino acids. As DNA, the CDR3 is TGTGCCACGGGGACAGGCGCTAACTATGGCTACACCTTC. Translated, it gives CATGTGANYGYTF.

There are many counts of this clonotype. V gene TRBV7-2 combines with J gene TRBJ2-5, with D possibly being TRBD2 (6 bases). Germline V gives CDR1 SGHTA, CDR2 FQGNSA. The ends were cut back, 3 bases at V and 5 bases at J, with 19 bases in the middle. The CDR3 is made up of 16 amino acids. The CDR3 loop is CASSFRTTSSWETQYF. In DNA form, the CDR3 reads TGTGCCAGCAGCTTCCGAACGACTAGTAGTTGGGAGACCCAGTACTTC. Variable domain in full (rest from reference TRBV7-2 and TRBJ2-5): GAGVSQSPSNKVTEKGKDVELRCDPISGHTALYWYRQSLGQGLEFLIYFQGNSAPDKSGLPSDRFSAERTGGSVSTLTIQRTQQEDSAVYLCASSFRTTSSWETQYFGPGTRLLVL.

This clonotype was seen only a few times. This chain joins TRBV10-2 and TRBJ2-5; D not resolved. The V end lost 0 bases, the J end lost 4 bases, and 9 bases lay between the germline ends. The CDR3 contains 14 residues. Germline V CDR1 and CDR2: WSHSY, SAAADI. CDR3 nucleotide sequence: TGCGCCAGCAGTGAGTCTCGGGCAGCAGAGACCCAGTACTTC. It yields the protein CASSESRAAETQYF.

The rearrangement uses TRBV3-1 and TRBJ1-2; D is possibly TRBD1 (6 bases). Germline values: CDR1 LGHDT, CDR2 YNNKEL (reference sequence). The CDR3 spans 14 residues. The V end was cut by 3 bases, the J end by 6 bases, with 14 bases between. In DNA, the CDR3 is TGTGCCAGCAGCCACCTACAGGGTCTCGATGGCTACACCTTC. Translated: CASSHLQGLDGYTF.

The table lists this clonotype with a few counts. The J gene is TRBJ2-4, the V gene TRBV18, with D possibly TRBD2 on 6 matching bases. Germline CDR1 and CDR2: KGHSH and LQKENI. This CDR3 is 14 amino acids long. V was cut by 6 bases and J by 8 bases, with 17 bases left in between. CDR3 bases: TGTGCCAGCTCGGAGGGACTCCACGGCGACATTCAGTACTTC. Its protein product is CASSEGLHGDIQYF.

The chain carries TRBV7-9 and TRBJ2-1, with 14 bases fitting TRBD2. The CDR3 spans 17 residues. Germline assignment: CDR1 SEHNR and CDR2 FQNEAQ (reference sequence). Germline trimming cut 5 bases from V and 10 bases from J; bases unmatched to any gene: 13. Written as DNA, the CDR3 is TGTGCCAGCAGCCCGACTAGCGGGGGGGCCGGTTTCAAGGAGCAGTTCTTC. Translation gives CASSPTSGGAGFKEQFF. Together with reference TRBV7-9 and TRBJ2-1, the CDR3 gives the full variable domain: DTGVSQNPRHKITKRGQNVTFRCDPISEHNRLYWYRQTLGQGPEFLTYFQNEAQLEKSRLLSDRFSAERPKGSFSTLEIQRTEQGDSAMYLCASSPTSGGAGFKEQFFGPGTRLTVL.

The chain has TRBV6-1 and TRBJ2-3; TRBD2 aligns across 10 bases. The CDR3 has 14 amino acids. V dropped 2 bases and J dropped 4; count of bases not matched to a gene: 0. Germline V gene lookup returns CDR1 MNHNS and CDR2 SASEGT. The CDR3 spells CASSESGGADTQYF. CDR3 coding DNA: TGTGCCAGCAGTGAAAGCGGGGGGGCAGATACGCAGTATTTT.

Only a few counts were recorded for this clonotype. The rearrangement links TRBV7-3 to TRBJ2-7; D is uncertain. CDR3 size: 12 residues. V gave up 4 bases and J gave up 6 bases, with 10 bases separating them. CDR1 is SGHTA, CDR2 FQGTGA, per germline. The CDR3 nucleotides are TGTGCCAGCAGCTCGACGACATGCGAGCAGTACGTC. Translation gives CASSSTTCEQYV.

The chain couples TRBV7-2 to TRBJ2-5, with TRBD1 matching over 10 bases. V was clipped by 5 bases and J by 5 bases; unmatched bases: 11. Germline V gives CDR1 SGHTA, CDR2 FQGNSA. CDR3 size: 16 residues. The CDR3 region is CASSPSGDRGRETQYF. In nucleotides, the CDR3 is TGTGCCAGCAGCCCGTCAGGAGACAGGGGGCGGGAGACCCAGTACTTC.

This clonotype has at least ten counts. V is TRBV5-6 and J is TRBJ1-5; 9 nucleotides align to TRBD1. CDR1 and CDR2 (germline): SGHDT, YYEEEE. CDR3 length: 15 residues. V lost 2 bases, J lost 3 bases, and 3 bases stayed unmatched. Here the CDR3 DNA reads TGTGCCAGCAGCTTTAGGGACAGGGACAATCAGCCCCAGCATTTT. It yields the protein CASSFRDRDNQPQHF.

The rearrangement links TRBV6-2 or TRBV6-3 to TRBJ2-7; 8 bases align to TRBD1. The V gene's germline CDR1 is MNHEY and CDR2 SVGEGT. V trimming: 6 bases; J trimming: 6 bases; junction bases outside the gene matches: 10. The CDR3 consists of 14 residues. CDR3 nucleotide sequence: TGTGCCAGCAGCCCCTGGACAGGGTTGACCGAGCAGTACTTC. It codes for CASSPWTGLTEQYF.

V and J are TRBV7-3 and TRBJ2-1; weak D call: TRBD2 (5 bases). Germline-derived CDR1 and CDR2 are SGHTA and FQGTGA. CDR3 length: 12 amino acids. V lost 5 bases and J lost 7, with 9 bases in between. This CDR3 is CASSPGSNEQFF. CDR3 in DNA: TGTGCCAGCAGCCCGGGATCGAATGAGCAGTTCTTC.

This clonotype showed up many times. This chain joins TRBV9 and TRBJ2-3; the D gene is possibly TRBD2 (5 bases). Germline CDR1 SGDLS, CDR2 YYNGEE. The CDR3 spans 12 residues. Trimming stripped 4 bases from V and 10 bases from J, with 13 bases between. The chain's CDR3 is CASSPQRTAQYF. The CDR3 nucleotides are TGTGCCAGCAGCCCCCAGCGGACCGCGCAGTATTTT.

This clonotype was counted a few times. The chain joins TRBV7-2 to TRBJ1-2, with 10 bases matching TRBD1. After removal of 5 bases from V and 4 bases from J, the junction contained 7 bases not matched to a gene. This CDR3 contains 15 residues. Germline V gene sequence: CDR1 SGHTA, CDR2 FQGNSA. The CDR3 sequence: CASSRATGGPYGYTF. In DNA form, the CDR3 reads TGTGCCAGCAGCAGGGCGACAGGGGGCCCCTATGGCTACACCTTC.

This clonotype appeared a few times. This chain joins TRBV18 and TRBJ1-5, with TRBD1 matching over 8 bases. Germline trimming cut 1 base from V and 1 base from J; bases unmatched to any gene: 9. The CDR3 totals 18 residues. CDR1 KGHSH and CDR2 LQKENI come from the germline V gene. CDR3 bases: TGTGCCAGCTCACCACGAGGACAGGGTTTTACCAGCAATCAGCCCCAGCATTTT. This translates into CASSPRGQGFTSNQPQHF.

The V gene is TRBV18, the J gene TRBJ2-2; tentative D call: TRBD2 (5 bases). V was pared by 4 bases and J by 5 bases, with 14 bases between. The CDR3 sequence is 15 residues long. Germline V lookup: CDR1 KGHSH, CDR2 LQKENI. CDR3 sequence reads: CASSLPAGGTGELFF. CDR3 DNA sequence: TGTGCCAGCTCACTCCCCGCAGGCGGGACCGGGGAGCTGTTTTTT. Full variable domain (remainder filled in from reference TRBV18 and TRBJ2-2): NAGVMQNPRHLVRRRGQEARLRCSPMKGHSHVYWYRQLPEEGLKFMVYLQKENIIDESGMPKERFSAEFPKEGPSILRIQQVVRGDSAAYFCASSLPAGGTGELFFGEGSRLTVL.

This clonotype was observed at least ten times. V gene TRBV27 combines with J gene TRBJ2-7; D unclear. This CDR3 contains 16 residues. Germline values: CDR1 MNHEY, CDR2 SMNVEV (reference sequence). The V end lost 5 bases, the J end lost 0 bases, and 17 bases lay between the germline ends. CDR3 in DNA: TGTGCCAGCAGTCCCATCGGGCAGCCCGCCTCCTACGAGCAGTACTTC. As protein: CASSPIGQPASYEQYF.

The rearrangement uses TRBV7-2 and TRBJ2-1; no definite D call. V was shortened by 1 base and J by 9 bases, with 7 bases between the two germline ends. CDR3 size: 12 residues. Germline V gene data show CDR1 as SGHTA and CDR2 as FQGNSA. CDR3 DNA sequence: TGTGCCAGCAGCTTAGACCACGGTGAGCAGTTCTTC. This encodes CASSLDHGEQFF.

This rearrangement joins TRBV18 to TRBJ2-4; perhaps TRBD1 as D (6 bases). Trimming cost V 5 bases and J 8 bases, with 13 bases left between them. Germline V gene data show CDR1 as KGHSH and CDR2 as LQKENI. The CDR3 sequence is 13 residues long. The CDR3 DNA reads TGTGCCAGCTCAGCCGGGACAAGCGACATTCAGTACTTC. It encodes CASSAGTSDIQYF.

This clonotype was detected only a few times. The chain recombines TRBV7-2 with TRBJ1-5, with D tentatively TRBD1 (6 bases). This CDR3 spans 14 amino acids. Germline V gene lookup returns CDR1 SGHTA and CDR2 FQGNSA. V lost 2 bases, J lost 4 bases, and 9 bases lay in between. CDR3 in amino acids: CASSLYTGNQPQHF. CDR3 DNA: TGTGCCAGCAGCTTATATACAGGGAATCAGCCCCAGCATTTT.

V is TRBV10-3 and J is TRBJ2-5; D might be TRBD1 or TRBD2, each matching 5 bases. CDR3 size: 13 residues. From germline, CDR1 is ENHRY and CDR2 SYGVKD. The ends were cut back, 0 bases at V and 5 bases at J, with 7 bases in the middle. Here the CDR3 reads CAISESGTETQYF. The CDR3 nucleotides are TGTGCCATCAGTGAGTCGGGGACGGAGACCCAGTACTTC.